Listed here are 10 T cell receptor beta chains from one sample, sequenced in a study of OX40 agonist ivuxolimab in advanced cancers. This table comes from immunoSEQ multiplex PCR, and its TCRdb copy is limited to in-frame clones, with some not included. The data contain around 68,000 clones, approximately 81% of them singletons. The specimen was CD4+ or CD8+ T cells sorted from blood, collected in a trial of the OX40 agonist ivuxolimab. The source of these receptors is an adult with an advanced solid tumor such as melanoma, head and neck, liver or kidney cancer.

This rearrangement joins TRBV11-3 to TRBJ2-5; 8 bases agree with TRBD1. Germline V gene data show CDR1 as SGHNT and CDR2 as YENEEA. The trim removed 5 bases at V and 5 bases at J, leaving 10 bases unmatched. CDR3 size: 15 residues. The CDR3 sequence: CASSEDGTGSETQYF. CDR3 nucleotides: TGTGCCAGCAGCGAGGACGGGACAGGCTCCGAGACCCAGTACTTC.

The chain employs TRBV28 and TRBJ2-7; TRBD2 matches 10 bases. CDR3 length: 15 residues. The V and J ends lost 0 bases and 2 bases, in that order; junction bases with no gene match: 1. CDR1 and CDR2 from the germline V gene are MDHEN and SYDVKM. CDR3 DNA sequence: TGTGCCAGCAGTTTATGGGGACTAGCGCCCTACGAGCAGTACTTC. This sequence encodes CASSLWGLAPYEQYF.

CDR3 protein: CASSRGTGANRNYGYTF. The CDR3 DNA reads TGTGCCAGCAGCCGCGGGACAGGGGCCAATCGAAACTATGGCTACACCTTC. V is TRBV7-9 and J is TRBJ1-2; 10 nucleotides agree with TRBD1. Losses at the gene ends were 5 bases for V and 2 bases for J; bases not matched to a gene: 11. The CDR3 totals 17 residues. Germline CDR1 is SEHNR and CDR2 is FQNEAQ (reference sequence).

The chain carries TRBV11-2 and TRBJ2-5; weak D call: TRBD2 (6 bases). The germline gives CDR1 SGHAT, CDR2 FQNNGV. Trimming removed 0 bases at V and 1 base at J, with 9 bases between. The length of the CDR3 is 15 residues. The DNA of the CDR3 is TGTGCCAGCAGCTTAGATAGGAGGGGCCAAGAGACCCAGTACTTC. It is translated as CASSLDRRGQETQYF.

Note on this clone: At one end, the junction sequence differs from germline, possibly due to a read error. This CDR3 reads CAISGNRGNQPQHF. Here the CDR3 DNA reads TGTGCCATCAGTGGGAACAGGGGAAATCAGCCCCAGCATTTT. The V gene is TRBV6-5, the J gene TRBJ1-5, with 7 bases lining up with TRBD1. This CDR3 is 14 amino acids long. CDR1 is MNHEY and CDR2 is SVGAGI in the germline V gene.

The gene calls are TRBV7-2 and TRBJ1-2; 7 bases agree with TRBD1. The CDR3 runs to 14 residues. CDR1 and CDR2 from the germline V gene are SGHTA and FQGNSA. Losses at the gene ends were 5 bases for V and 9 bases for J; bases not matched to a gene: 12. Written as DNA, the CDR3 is TGTGCCAGCAGCCCCGGACAGGCCCTTAGAAGCTACACCTTC. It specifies CASSPGQALRSYTF.

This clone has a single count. CDR3 residues: CASSLVVAGATYNEQFF. The CDR3 nucleotides read TGTGCCAGCAGTTTAGTCGTTGCGGGGGCTACCTACAATGAGCAGTTCTTC. This chain joins TRBV28 and TRBJ2-1; possible D gene TRBD2, 7 bases. The germline V gene has CDR1 MDHEN and CDR2 SYDVKM. The CDR3 loop spans 17 amino acids. V was cut by 2 bases and J by 2 bases, with 16 bases left in between.

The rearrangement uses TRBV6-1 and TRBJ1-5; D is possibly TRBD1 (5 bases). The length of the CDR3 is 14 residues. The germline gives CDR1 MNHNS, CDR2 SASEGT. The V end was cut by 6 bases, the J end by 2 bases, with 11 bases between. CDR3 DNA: TGTGCCAGCAGCATCCAGGGTGGCAATCAGCCCCAGCATTTT. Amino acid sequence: CASSIQGGNQPQHF.

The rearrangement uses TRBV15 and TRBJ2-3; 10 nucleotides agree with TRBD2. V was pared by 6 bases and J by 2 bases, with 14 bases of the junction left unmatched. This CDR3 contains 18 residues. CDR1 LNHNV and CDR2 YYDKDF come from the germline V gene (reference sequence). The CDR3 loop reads CATRASGRRVWITDTQYF. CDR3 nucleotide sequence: TGTGCCACCAGGGCTAGCGGGAGAAGGGTATGGATCACAGATACGCAGTATTTT.

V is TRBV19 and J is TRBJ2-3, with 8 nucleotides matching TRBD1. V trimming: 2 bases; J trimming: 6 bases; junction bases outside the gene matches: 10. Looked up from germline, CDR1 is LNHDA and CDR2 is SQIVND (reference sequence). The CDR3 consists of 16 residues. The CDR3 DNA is TGTGCCAGTAGTATAATTGGGCAGGGGGCAGGTGATACGCAGTATTTT. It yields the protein CASSIIGQGAGDTQYF.